Below are 26 T cell receptor beta chains sequenced from a single sample in a study of CD8 T cells in Susac syndrome. After extraction with the RNeasy kit, about 0.45 to 1 ug of the RNA was reverse transcribed using random hexamers. From the immunoSEQ multiplex PCR reads, TCRdb called clonotypes with MiXCR, one entry per CDR3 protein. The sample lists about 150,000 distinct CDR3 sequences; 92% were seen once. The source material was CD4+ T cells from PBMCs. Every receptor here comes from a human donor in good health.

V usage is TRBV2 and J usage is TRBJ2-7, with 10 nucleotides matching TRBD1. CDR3 length: 15 amino acids. Germline lookup yields CDR1 SNHLY and CDR2 FYNNEI. V dropped 10 bases and J dropped 2; count of bases not matched to a gene: 11. This CDR3 reads CAIGAGTGVPYEQYF. DNA for the CDR3: TGTGCCATCGGAGCCGGGACAGGGGTCCCCTACGAGCAGTACTTC. Full variable domain (rest looked up from reference TRBV2 and TRBJ2-7): EPEVTQTPSHQVTQMGQEVILRCVPISNHLYFYWYRQILGQKVEFLVSFYNNEISEKSEIFDDQFSVERPDGSNFTLKIRSTKLEDSAMYFCAIGAGTGVPYEQYFGPGTRLTVT.

The chain combines TRBV7-2 with TRBJ2-3; 8 nucleotides match TRBD2. In germline, CDR1 is SGHTA, CDR2 FQGNSA. The junction had 11 bases not matched to a gene; V was cut back by 1 base and J by 8 bases. The CDR3 consists of 16 residues. The CDR3 nucleotides are TGTGCCAGCAGCTTAGATCCATCGACCGGGGGGGTTACGCAGTATTTT. This gives the protein CASSLDPSTGGVTQYF.

Only one count was recorded for this clonotype. CDR3 in amino acids: CSVVSGVGYTDTQYF. CDR3 bases: TGCAGCGTTGTTAGCGGGGTAGGGTACACAGATACGCAGTATTTT. This chain uses TRBV29-1 with TRBJ2-3, with 8 nucleotides matching TRBD2. The CDR3 runs to 15 residues. CDR1 and CDR2 from the germline V gene are SQVTM and ANQGSEA. With 4 bases clipped from V and 2 bases from J, the junction kept 8 bases outside the gene matches.

V and J are TRBV6-1 and TRBJ2-3, with D possibly TRBD2 on 5 matching bases. CDR1 is MNHNS, CDR2 SASEGT, per germline. The ends were cut back, 4 bases at V and 6 bases at J, with 8 bases in the middle. This CDR3 is 12 amino acids long. The CDR3: CASSAEADTQYF. CDR3 DNA: TGTGCCAGCAGTGCGGAGGCGGATACGCAGTATTTT.

This rearrangement joins TRBV6-1 to TRBJ2-1, with 7 bases lining up with TRBD1. CDR1 MNHNS and CDR2 SASEGT come from the germline V gene. The CDR3 spans 14 residues. V lost 6 bases and J lost 2; bases outside the gene matches: 4. CDR3 in DNA: TGTGCCAGCAGCTCCCAGGGGGCCTACAATGAGCAGTTCTTC. It codes for CASSSQGAYNEQFF.

The chain has TRBV6-2 or TRBV6-3 and TRBJ1-1; D is perhaps TRBD1 (6 bases). Between the trimmed V and J ends, which lost 4 bases and 10 bases, there was a span of 16 bases. CDR3 length: 13 residues. Germline V gene sequence: CDR1 MNHEY, CDR2 SVGEGT. CDR3 loop: CASSSQGSETAFF. In DNA form, the CDR3 reads TGTGCCAGCAGTTCCCAGGGGTCTGAAACAGCTTTCTTT.

The gene calls are TRBV5-1 and TRBJ2-7, with D possibly being TRBD2 (6 bases). Trimming cost V 0 bases and J 2 bases, with 9 bases left between them. This CDR3 region has 14 residues. CDR1 and CDR2 from the germline V gene are SGHRS and YFSETQ. The CDR3 DNA is TGCGCCAGCAGCTTGGCCCCGGGGGCCTACGAGCAGTACTTC. Translation gives CASSLAPGAYEQYF.

J is TRBJ1-4 and V is TRBV30; 9 bases are shared with TRBD1. V trimming: 2 bases; J trimming: 10 bases; junction bases outside the gene matches: 5. The CDR3 sequence is 13 residues long. The germline V gene has CDR1 GTSNPN and CDR2 SVGIG (reference sequence). The CDR3 region has the DNA TGTGCCTGGAGTAGGACAGGGGAGGGAAAACTGTTTTTT. Its protein product is CAWSRTGEGKLFF.

The chain is built from TRBV7-2 and TRBJ2-7, with D uncertain. Germline CDR1 and CDR2: SGHTA and FQGNSA. The CDR3 has 13 amino acids. Trimming shortened V by 1 base and J by 4 bases, and 8 bases separated the two germline ends. The CDR3 region is CASSLGPPYEQYF. DNA for the CDR3: TGTGCCAGCAGCTTAGGTCCACCTTACGAGCAGTACTTC. The entire variable domain, with the rest obtained from reference TRBV7-2 and TRBJ2-7, is as follows: GAGVSQSPSNKVTEKGKDVELRCDPISGHTALYWYRQSLGQGLEFLIYFQGNSAPDKSGLPSDRFSAERTGGSVSTLTIQRTQQEDSAVYLCASSLGPPYEQYFGPGTRLTVT.

As DNA, the CDR3 is TGTGCCAGCAGCCGGGACTGGGCGGCCCCAGATACGCAGTATTTT. Its protein is CASSRDWAAPDTQYF. J is TRBJ2-3 and V is TRBV7-2, with D possibly being TRBD2 (6 bases). This CDR3 is 15 amino acids long. CDR1 and CDR2 (germline): SGHTA, FQGNSA. V lost 5 bases and J lost 4, with 16 bases in between.

The J gene is TRBJ2-5, the V gene TRBV5-1, with TRBD2 matching over 9 bases. CDR3 size: 15 residues. V lost 0 bases and J lost 4; bases outside the gene matches: 4. The germline V gene encodes CDR1 SGHRS and CDR2 YFSETQ. The CDR3 DNA is TGCGCCAGCAGCTTGGCGGGACTAGCTGGAGAGACCCAGTACTTC. Its translation: CASSLAGLAGETQYF.

In this sample, this clonotype turned up a few times. This chain uses TRBV23-1 with TRBJ2-7, with 8 bases matching TRBD1. TRBV23-1 has ORF status, its function being uncertain. V shed 0 bases, J shed 0 bases, and the junction held 4 bases outside the gene matches. The CDR3 is 16 amino acids. This chain's CDR3 is CASSQSGTGSSYEQYF. CDR3 sequence (DNA): TGCGCCAGCAGTCAATCGGGGACAGGTTCCTCCTACGAGCAGTACTTC.

The CDR3 here is CASQASLRVTARELFF. The CDR3 bases are TGTGCCAGTCAAGCTTCCTTACGGGTCACAGCACGGGAACTGTTTTTT. The J gene is TRBJ1-4, the V gene TRBV6-1, with unresolved D. This CDR3 region has 16 residues. CDR1 is MNHNS and CDR2 is SASEGT in the germline V gene. Trimming stripped 9 bases from V and 12 bases from J, with 29 bases between.

This clonotype was detected a few times. The J gene is TRBJ1-5, the V gene TRBV7-9, with no clear D. The CDR3 is made up of 13 amino acids. The germline V gene encodes CDR1 SEHNR and CDR2 FQNEAQ (reference sequence). V lost 2 bases, J lost 4 bases, and 6 bases lay in between. The CDR3 DNA follows: TGTGCCAGCAGCTTAATGGGGAATCAGCCCCAGCATTTT. This gives the protein CASSLMGNQPQHF.

The rearrangement uses TRBV12-3 or TRBV12-4 and TRBJ2-7; 10 positions agree with TRBD2. V was clipped by 3 bases and J by 6 bases; unmatched bases: 11. The CDR3 spans 16 residues. The CDR3 sequence is CASSFSLSGRAREQYF. CDR3 nucleotide sequence: TGTGCCAGCAGTTTTTCTCTCAGCGGGAGGGCCCGCGAGCAGTACTTC.

The chain is built from TRBV7-2 and TRBJ2-1; 11 bases map to TRBD2. The ends lost 2 bases at V and 4 bases at J; junction bases unmatched: 7. Germline CDR1 is SGHTA and CDR2 is FQGNSA. This CDR3 is 17 amino acids long. The CDR3: CASSLFTASGGYNEQFF. The CDR3 DNA reads TGTGCCAGCAGCTTATTCACGGCTAGCGGGGGGTACAATGAGCAGTTCTTC.

In its sample, this clonotype was seen once. This chain links TRBV6-5 with TRBJ1-2; 12 nucleotides line up with TRBD1. This CDR3 is built from 13 residues. Germline V lookup: CDR1 MNHEY, CDR2 SVGAGI. V trimming: 6 bases; J trimming: 8 bases; junction bases outside the gene matches: 4. CDR3 in DNA: TGTGCCAGCAGCGCCGGGACAGGGGGCGGCTACACCTTC. Protein: CASSAGTGGGYTF.

V usage is TRBV4-3 and J usage is TRBJ2-1; D not resolved. Germline V gene sequence: CDR1 LGHNA, CDR2 YSLEER. V dropped 1 base and J dropped 7 bases, with 17 bases sitting between them. The CDR3 covers 16 residues. CDR3 protein: CASSQGSYTEGNEQFF. DNA for the CDR3: TGCGCCAGCAGCCAAGGGTCTTACACCGAAGGTAATGAGCAGTTCTTC.

The J gene is TRBJ2-4, the V gene TRBV2, with TRBD1 as a possible D gene (6 bases). V was shortened by 3 bases and J by 2 bases, with 8 bases between the two germline ends. Per the germline V gene, CDR1 is SNHLY and CDR2 is FYNNEI. The CDR3 loop spans 14 amino acids. CDR3 in amino acids: CASSDTGSKNIQYF. In nucleotides, the CDR3 is TGTGCCAGCAGTGATACAGGGTCCAAAAACATTCAGTACTTC.

This clonotype was detected once. V and J are TRBV5-1 and TRBJ1-6, with D perhaps matching TRBD1 (5 bases). Deletions cut 1 base from V and 8 bases from J, with 13 bases between. CDR3 length: 15 residues. CDR1 SGHRS and CDR2 YFSETQ come from the germline V gene. The chain's CDR3 is CASSLRGRADSPLHF. The CDR3 bases are TGCGCCAGCAGCTTGCGGGGCAGGGCGGATTCACCCCTCCACTTT.

The V gene is TRBV20-1, the J gene TRBJ2-1, with a tentative D call TRBD2 (7 bases). The CDR3 spans 14 residues. Germline CDR1 reads DFQATT; CDR2 reads SNEGSKA (reference sequence). The V end was cut by 6 bases, the J end by 7 bases, with 19 bases between. The CDR3 region has the DNA TGCAGTGCCCCACTGGGAGGGGGAAGAAATGAGCAGTTCTTC. This codes for CSAPLGGGRNEQFF.

The genes are TRBV20-1 and TRBJ2-2; TRBD2 matches 11 bases. The germline CDR1 and CDR2 sequences are DFQATT and SNEGSKA (reference sequence). CDR3 length: 16 amino acids. With 0 bases clipped from V and 5 bases from J, the junction kept 5 bases outside the gene matches. The CDR3 here is CSARDLTSGGTGELFF. CDR3 nucleotides: TGCAGTGCTAGAGACCTAACTAGCGGGGGAACCGGGGAGCTGTTTTTT.

The rearrangement joins TRBV30 to TRBJ1-5; perhaps TRBD1 as D (6 bases). The CDR3 runs 13 residues. The V end was cut by 5 bases, the J end by 1 base, with 9 bases between. Germline V lookup: CDR1 GTSNPN, CDR2 SVGIG (reference sequence). The CDR3 protein is CAWAGQSNQPQHF. The CDR3 DNA reads TGTGCCTGGGCCGGACAGAGCAATCAGCCCCAGCATTTT. The entire variable domain, with the rest obtained from reference TRBV30 and TRBJ1-5, is as follows: SQTIHQWPATLVQPVGSPLSLECTVEGTSNPNLYWYRQAAGRGLQLLFYSVGIGQISSEVPQNLSASRPQDRQFILSSKKLLLSDSGFYLCAWAGQSNQPQHFGDGTRLSIL.

The genes are TRBV6-5 and TRBJ1-2; tentative D call: TRBD1 (5 bases). CDR1 MNHEY and CDR2 SVGAGI come from the germline V gene. CDR3 length: 13 residues. V lost 6 bases, J lost 4 bases, and 12 bases lay in between. CDR3: CASSLAGSYGYTF. The CDR3 nucleotides read TGTGCCAGCAGCCTCGCAGGGAGCTATGGCTACACCTTC.

This rearrangement joins TRBV5-1 to TRBJ2-2; D ambiguous. The CDR3 contains 14 residues. Germline lookup yields CDR1 SGHRS and CDR2 YFSETQ. The V end lost 0 bases, the J end lost 6 bases, and 9 bases lay between the germline ends. The CDR3 region is CASSLEPSAGELFF. CDR3 DNA sequence: TGCGCCAGCAGCTTGGAACCGAGCGCCGGGGAGCTGTTTTTT. Looking up the rest from reference TRBV5-1 and TRBJ2-2 gives the full variable domain: KAGVTQTPRYLIKTRGQQVTLSCSPISGHRSVSWYQQTPGQGLQFLFEYFSETQRNKGNFPGRFSGRQFSNSRSEMNVSTLELGDSALYLCASSLEPSAGELFFGEGSRLTVL.

The V and J genes are TRBV11-2 and TRBJ2-2; D uncertain. Germline-derived CDR1 and CDR2 are SGHAT and FQNNGV. This CDR3 comprises 13 residues. V lost 5 bases, J lost 3 bases, and 7 bases lay in between. In DNA form, the CDR3 reads TGTGCCAGCAGCCCACTCTACACCGGGGAGCTGTTTTTT. Translating it yields CASSPLYTGELFF.